Below, one T cell receptor (beta chain) is given with its context. Its antigen is unknown. Base quality data are lacking; no much larger clone is found one base away. For sequencing of the TCRbeta CDR3 region, genomic DNA was extracted from the sorted cells. The immunoSEQ Assay was used for sequencing of TCRbeta CDR3 regions. The immuneACCESS repertoire file appears here via TCRdb, limited to in-frame rearrangements. These files lack a portion of the clones; in checked studies, under half of the deficit traces to unresolved V genes, and the cause of the others is not known. The sample table contains approximately 94,000 clones; only one count was recorded for 89% of them. Approximately 0.16% of the sample goes to the ten largest clones. CDR1 and CDR2, per the germline V gene (reference sequence), are MNHEY and SMNVEV. Trimming at the junction amounts to 7 bases on V and 1 base on J, and the germline ends lie 11 bases apart. The CDR3 covers 14 residues, taking in both the cysteine and the phenylalanine. The retained sequence is limited to the CDR3, 42 bases, with the frame set at the first base.

The sample originates from a study of OX40 agonist ivuxolimab in advanced cancers. Background on the whole study: Ivuxolimab was an agonistic, fully human IgG2 monoclonal antibody directed against OX40 (CD134), a costimulatory receptor. In the dose-escalation cohort, 82.7% of patients were male, and the mean age was around 60 years, with a range of about 23 to 90. Of the approximately 50 dose-escalation patients, hepatocellular carcinoma was present in 19, melanoma in approximately 15, renal cell carcinoma in 9 and head and neck cancer in 9. Prior anti-PD-1, anti-PD-L1 or anti-CTLA-4 therapy was permitted, and checkpoint inhibitors had been received by roughly 42% of dose-escalation patients. Peripheral TCRbeta sequencing aimed to test whether ivuxolimab altered TCR sequence diversity and caused clonal T-cell expansion. Partial responses occurred in three dose-escalation patients: two with cutaneous melanoma and one with hepatocellular carcinoma. Intravenous ivuxolimab was administered to patients every 2 weeks at six dose levels: 0.01, 0.1, 0.3, 1.5, 3 and 10 mg/kg. The paper reports the monotherapy dose-escalation portion (N of about 50 patients) of the phase I ivuxolimab trial. Summary of the overall study and its limitations: After ivuxolimab, more expanded clones were found on average in CD8+ T cells than in CD4+ T cells. In partial responders in the 0.1-3.0 mg/kg groups, normalized peripheral clonal expansion was found to be among the lowest, especially among CD8+ T cells. The antigen specificity of the clonally expanded peripheral T cells was not determined. Clonal expansion of both CD4+ and CD8+ blood T cells was observed from baseline to week 6 at doses 0.1 to 3.0 mg/kg. Low levels of normalized T-cell clonal expansion were also seen in some nonresponding patients.

The trial excluded patients who had a history of autoimmune disease or were on systemic immunosuppression. Peripheral blood for TCR sequencing was collected from all dose cohorts at baseline, on cycle 4 day 1, and on cycle 7 day 1. The samples were taken from a phase I, first-in-human, multicenter, open-label dose-escalation trial of ivuxolimab. Adults with locally advanced or metastatic head and neck squamous cell, hepatocellular, melanoma or renal cell carcinoma were enrolled in the trial. Before TCR sequencing, CD4+ and CD8+ T cells were separately sorted from peripheral blood. Recombination linked TRBV27 to TRBJ2-1; the D segment cannot be called with confidence. The specimen comprised CD4+ or CD8+ T cells sorted from blood, sampled in a trial of the OX40 agonist ivuxolimab. The receptor was derived from an adult with an advanced solid tumor such as melanoma, head and neck, liver or kidney cancer. The encoded CDR3 is CASTLTGSYNEQFF. DNA sequence: TGTGCCAGCACCCTAACGGGTTCCTACAATGAGCAGTTCTTC.